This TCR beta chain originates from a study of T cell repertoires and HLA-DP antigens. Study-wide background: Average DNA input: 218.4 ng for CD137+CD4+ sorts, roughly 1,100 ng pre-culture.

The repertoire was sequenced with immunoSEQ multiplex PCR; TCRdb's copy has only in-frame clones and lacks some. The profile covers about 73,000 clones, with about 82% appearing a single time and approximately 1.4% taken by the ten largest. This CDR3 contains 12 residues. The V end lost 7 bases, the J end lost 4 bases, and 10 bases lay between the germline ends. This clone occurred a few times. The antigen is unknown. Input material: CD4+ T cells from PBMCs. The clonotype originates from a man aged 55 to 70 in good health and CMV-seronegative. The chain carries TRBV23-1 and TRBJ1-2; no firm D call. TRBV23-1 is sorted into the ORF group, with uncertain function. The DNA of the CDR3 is TGCGCCAGCACCCTAAAATCCTATGGCTACACCTTC. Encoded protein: CASTLKSYGYTF.